The clone carrying this T cell receptor (beta chain) was observed a handful of times. The CDR3 is 11 amino acids. Trimming removed 10 bases at V and 5 bases at J, with 11 bases between. Germline CDR1 reads MNHEY; CDR2 reads SVGAGI. Some clones are missing from TCRdb's copy, which holds only in-frame ones; the method was immunoSEQ multiplex PCR. The sample consists of some 250,000 clones, more than 75% of them appearing once. This entry comes from a study of blood T cell repertoires in COVID-19. This chain links TRBV6-5 with TRBJ1-2; D is uncertain. Sequenced sample: peripheral blood. This sequence was found in a woman younger than 45 who had recovered from COVID-19. The CDR3 loop reads CATWNGYGYTF. DNA of the CDR3: TGTGCCACCTGGAACGGGTATGGCTACACCTTC.